Listed here are 29 T cell receptor beta chains from one sample, sequenced in a study of blood T cell repertoires in COVID-19. TCRdb keeps only in-frame clones here, not all; method: immunoSEQ multiplex PCR. Here the sample spans about 40,000 clones, just under 85% being singletons. Sequencing was performed on peripheral blood. The source of these receptors is a woman aged 55-70 years with acute or convalescent COVID-19.

The chain couples TRBV19 to TRBJ1-2; 9 bases line up with TRBD1. CDR3 length equals 15 residues. Trimming took 3 bases from V and 0 from J; bases not matched to a gene: 2. Germline V gene sequence: CDR1 LNHDA, CDR2 SQIVND (reference sequence). The CDR3 DNA follows: TGTGCCAGTAGTATCCGGACAGGGGCTAACTATGGCTACACCTTC. This translates into CASSIRTGANYGYTF.

This clone has only a few counts. The chain has TRBV5-1 and TRBJ2-1, with unresolved D. The CDR3 totals 14 residues. Germline V gene lookup returns CDR1 SGHRS and CDR2 YFSETQ. Trimming shortened V by 2 bases and J by 0 bases, and 6 bases separated the two germline ends. The CDR3 DNA sequence: TGCGCCAGCAGCTTAGCGAGCTCCTACAATGAGCAGTTCTTC. Its protein product is CASSLASSYNEQFF.

The chain combines TRBV5-4 with TRBJ1-5; no firm D call. Germline loops: CDR1 SGHNT, CDR2 YYREEE (reference sequence). The ends were cut back, 1 base at V and 3 bases at J, with 11 bases in the middle. This CDR3 contains 15 residues. The CDR3 bases are TGTGCCAGCAGCTTGAGTCCGGGAAACAATCAGCCCCAGCATTTT. This encodes CASSLSPGNNQPQHF.

The chain has TRBV2 and TRBJ2-7; the D gene is possibly TRBD2 (5 bases). This CDR3 comprises 14 residues. Germline CDR1 reads SNHLY; CDR2 reads FYNNEI. The V end lost 3 bases, the J end lost 0 bases, and 9 bases lay between the germline ends. The CDR3 reads CASSELGSSYEQYF. The DNA of the CDR3 is TGTGCCAGCAGTGAGTTGGGGAGCTCCTACGAGCAGTACTTC.

This chain uses TRBV7-2 with TRBJ1-6; possible D gene TRBD1, 5 bases. The germline gives CDR1 SGHTA, CDR2 FQGNSA. Trimming took off 2 bases at V and 5 bases at J, with 13 bases between the two ends. The CDR3 is made up of 16 amino acids. As DNA, the CDR3 is TGTGCCAGCAGCTTAAGTTGGGGGGTCAATAATTCACCCCTCCACTTT. Translation: CASSLSWGVNNSPLHF. Based on the CDR3 plus reference TRBV7-2 and TRBJ1-6, the full variable domain is GAGVSQSPSNKVTEKGKDVELRCDPISGHTALYWYRQSLGQGLEFLIYFQGNSAPDKSGLPSDRFSAERTGGSVSTLTIQRTQQEDSAVYLCASSLSWGVNNSPLHFGNGTRLTVT.

This clone is a singleton in its sample. V gene TRBV20-1 combines with J gene TRBJ2-2; TRBD1 matches at 8 bases. Looked up from germline, CDR1 is DFQATT and CDR2 is SNEGSKA (reference sequence). After removal of 3 bases from V and 7 bases from J, the junction contained 13 bases not matched to a gene. The CDR3 is 16 residues long. In nucleotides, the CDR3 is TGCAGTGCTAGTAGCCCGCGCAGGGGGCGTTTCGGGGAGCTGTTTTTT. As protein: CSASSPRRGRFGELFF.

J is TRBJ1-6 and V is TRBV15; D unclear. Trimming left V 3 bases short and J 4 bases short, with 13 bases between. The germline gives CDR1 LNHNV, CDR2 YYDKDF (reference sequence). The CDR3 is 16 residues long. Here the CDR3 DNA reads TGTGCCACCAGCAGTGGTCGGTACCCTTATAATTCACCCCTCCACTTT. It codes for CATSSGRYPYNSPLHF.

The CDR3 region is CASSLGAVLTYEQYF. Here the CDR3 DNA reads TGTGCCAGCAGTTTAGGGGCTGTACTAACCTACGAGCAGTACTTC. V gene TRBV2 combines with J gene TRBJ2-7; possibly TRBD1 for D (5 bases). Germline CDR1 SNHLY, CDR2 FYNNEI. The CDR3 has 15 residues. The V gene lost 5 bases and the J gene lost 2 bases, with 16 bases spanning the gap.

This chain links TRBV18 with TRBJ1-4; no reliable D call. The V gene's germline CDR1 is KGHSH and CDR2 LQKENI. The CDR3 runs to 15 residues. V gave up 6 bases and J gave up 7 bases, with 18 bases separating them. The CDR3 DNA reads TGTGCCAGCTCGCAACTAGTGGGTATAGGTGAAAAACTGTTTTTT. Translated: CASSQLVGIGEKLFF. The complete variable domain, with remaining parts taken from reference TRBV18 and TRBJ1-4, reads NAGVMQNPRHLVRRRGQEARLRCSPMKGHSHVYWYRQLPEEGLKFMVYLQKENIIDESGMPKERFSAEFPKEGPSILRIQQVVRGDSAAYFCASSQLVGIGEKLFFGSGTQLSVL.

V is TRBV15 and J is TRBJ1-5; a possible D gene is TRBD1 (5 bases). This CDR3 spans 15 amino acids. V lost 0 bases, J lost 11 bases, and 17 bases lay in between. The V gene's germline CDR1 is LNHNV and CDR2 YYDKDF (reference sequence). The CDR3 here is CATSRDPIGGASQHF. The CDR3 DNA reads TGTGCCACCAGCAGAGATCCGATCGGGGGAGCGTCCCAGCATTTT.

The rearrangement uses TRBV9 and TRBJ2-2; possible D gene TRBD2, 5 bases. Germline V gene sequence: CDR1 SGDLS, CDR2 YYNGEE. The germline V and J ends were trimmed by 0 bases and 7 bases, with 13 bases remaining between them. This CDR3 comprises 15 residues. CDR3 nucleotide sequence: TGTGCCAGCAGCGTAGCTATAGGGAGCGGCGGGGAGCTGTTTTTT. Encoded protein: CASSVAIGSGGELFF.

V usage is TRBV28 and J usage is TRBJ1-3, with D possibly matching TRBD1 (5 bases). The V and J ends lost 5 bases and 9 bases respectively, with 14 bases between them. Germline V CDR1 and CDR2: MDHEN, SYDVKM. The CDR3 runs 13 residues. CDR3 bases: TGTGCCAGCAGTGCAGACAGTTTATCCACCATATATTTT. Its protein product is CASSADSLSTIYF.

The chain uses TRBV5-6 and TRBJ2-5; no firm D call. The germline CDR1 and CDR2 sequences are SGHDT and YYEEEE. This CDR3 spans 14 amino acids. The V and J ends lost 2 bases and 0 bases respectively, with 8 bases between them. The CDR3 DNA sequence: TGTGCCAGCAGCTTTTCGAGGTACCAAGAGACCCAGTACTTC. Translation gives CASSFSRYQETQYF.

The chain links TRBV11-3 to TRBJ1-3, with TRBD1 identical over 7 bases. Trimming at V came to 5 bases and at J to 3 bases, leaving 1 base not matched to a gene. Germline V CDR1 and CDR2: SGHNT, YENEEA. This CDR3 has 13 amino acids. Here the CDR3 DNA reads TGTGCCAGCAGCACAGGGGTTGGAAACACCATATATTTT. This gives the protein CASSTGVGNTIYF.

This chain links TRBV6-5 with TRBJ2-7; 11 bases fit TRBD1. Germline values: CDR1 MNHEY, CDR2 SVGAGI. There are 14 residues in the CDR3. With V trimmed by 5 bases and J by 3 bases, 3 bases remained unmatched. The CDR3 protein is CASSQDRGLYEQYF. DNA of the CDR3: TGTGCCAGCAGTCAGGACAGGGGGCTCTACGAGCAGTACTTC.

This chain connects TRBV5-6 to TRBJ1-3; TRBD1 matches 7 bases. V dropped 4 bases and J dropped 2; count of bases not matched to a gene: 6. The CDR3 is 15 amino acids. The germline V gene encodes CDR1 SGHDT and CDR2 YYEEEE. In DNA form, the CDR3 reads TGTGCCAGCAGCGCCCAGGGGGACCCTGGAAACACCATATATTTT. It yields the protein CASSAQGDPGNTIYF.

V and J are TRBV28 and TRBJ2-2; perhaps TRBD2 as D (6 bases). Germline V gives CDR1 MDHEN, CDR2 SYDVKM. V lost 3 bases, J lost 7 bases, and 15 bases lay in between. This CDR3 spans 15 amino acids. The CDR3 region has the DNA TGTGCCAGCAGTTTGCCGACTAGTGGGTTCGGGGAGCTGTTTTTT. Its protein product is CASSLPTSGFGELFF.

The genes are TRBV10-3 and TRBJ2-2; D possibly corresponds to TRBD1 (6 bases). Between the trimmed V and J ends, which lost 8 bases and 6 bases, there was a span of 13 bases. This CDR3 contains 13 residues. Germline CDR1 and CDR2: ENHRY and SYGVKD. CDR3 DNA: TGTGCCATCCGAGGGGGACCCCCCGGGGAGCTGTTTTTT. Translated: CAIRGGPPGELFF.

This rearrangement joins TRBV6-5 to TRBJ1-6; the D gene is possibly TRBD1 (6 bases). Germline loops: CDR1 MNHEY, CDR2 SVGAGI. The CDR3 is made up of 16 amino acids. Trimming pared 4 bases from V and 5 bases from J, leaving 15 bases between. CDR3 region: CASSSATGIHNSPLHF. In DNA form, the CDR3 reads TGTGCCAGCAGTTCGGCTACAGGGATCCATAATTCACCCCTCCACTTT.

This clone was found once. V is TRBV14 and J is TRBJ2-1, with TRBD2 as a possible D gene (6 bases). V was clipped by 0 bases and J by 7 bases, with 28 bases between them. The CDR3 has 20 residues. Germline loops: CDR1 SGHDN, CDR2 FVKESK. Here the CDR3 reads CASSQDLAIPGQGIRNEQFF. CDR3 DNA sequence: TGTGCCAGCAGCCAAGATCTAGCGATTCCAGGTCAGGGCATCCGAAATGAGCAGTTCTTC.

J is TRBJ1-6 and V is TRBV6-5, with 12 bases identical to TRBD1. The CDR3 extends over 16 amino acids. Germline V gives CDR1 MNHEY, CDR2 SVGAGI. V trimming: 3 bases; J trimming: 7 bases; junction bases outside the gene matches: 4. CDR3 in amino acids: CASSYAGTGGNSPLHF. The CDR3 region has the DNA TGTGCCAGCAGTTATGCGGGGACAGGGGGCAATTCACCCCTCCACTTT.

The chain combines TRBV7-9 with TRBJ1-2, with 7 bases matching TRBD1. V shed 4 bases and J 2 bases; nucleotides not matched to a gene: 1. The germline V gene encodes CDR1 SEHNR and CDR2 FQNEAQ (reference sequence). The CDR3 runs 13 residues. The CDR3 region is CASSSTGNYGYTF. CDR3 bases: TGTGCCAGCAGCTCGACAGGGAACTATGGCTACACCTTC.

The rearrangement uses TRBV3-1 (or the pseudogene TRBV3-2) and TRBJ2-3; 15 bases map to TRBD2. CDR3 size: 17 residues. Trimming cost V 4 bases and J 3 bases; bases outside gene matches: 5. Per germline, CDR1 LGHDT and CDR2 YNNKEL (reference sequence). CDR3 bases: TGTGCCAGCAGCCTTTGGACTAGCGGGGGGGCTACAGATACGCAGTATTTT. Translating it yields CASSLWTSGGATDTQYF.

The CDR3 loop reads CASSKADLGTQYF. The CDR3 DNA sequence: TGTGCCAGCAGCAAAGCGGATTTAGGTACGCAGTATTTT. The chain joins TRBV28 to TRBJ2-3; TRBD2 might be the D (5 bases). The V end lost 6 bases, the J end lost 8 bases, and 15 bases lay between the germline ends. CDR1 and CDR2 from the germline V gene are MDHEN and SYDVKM. This CDR3 contains 13 residues. Full variable domain (outside the CDR3, taken from reference TRBV28 and TRBJ2-3): DVKVTQSSRYLVKRTGEKVFLECVQDMDHENMFWYRQDPGLGLRLIYFSYDVKMKEKGDIPEGYSVSREKKERFSLILESASTNQTSMYLCASSKADLGTQYFGPGTRLTVL.

This rearrangement joins TRBV7-2 to TRBJ1-5, with TRBD1 matching over 9 bases. V was clipped by 3 bases and J by 2 bases; unmatched bases: 5. The CDR3 contains 16 residues. Germline V gene lookup returns CDR1 SGHTA and CDR2 FQGNSA. This CDR3 is CASSLGQGSGNQPQHF. The CDR3 bases are TGTGCCAGCAGCTTGGGACAGGGTTCGGGCAATCAGCCCCAGCATTTT.

The chain is built from TRBV14 and TRBJ2-1; 14 bases are a match to TRBD2. The V and J ends lost 0 bases and 7 bases, in that order; junction bases with no gene match: 5. Germline lookup yields CDR1 SGHDN and CDR2 FVKESK. The CDR3 runs 17 residues. For the CDR3, the DNA is TGTGCCAGCAGCCAAGACAGGACTAGCGGGAGGAAGAATGAGCAGTTCTTC. Encoded protein: CASSQDRTSGRKNEQFF.

The V call is TRBV10-2, the J call TRBJ2-1; TRBD2 agrees at 9 bases. J gave up 6 bases and V 6 bases, and 6 bases lay outside the gene matches. The germline V gene encodes CDR1 WSHSY and CDR2 SAAADI. The CDR3 is made up of 14 amino acids. The CDR3 nucleotides read TGCGCCAGCAGGCTGGCTAGCGGGATCAATGAGCAGTTCTTC. It is translated as CASRLASGINEQFF.

The chain is built from TRBV6-6 and TRBJ1-1; D possibly corresponds to TRBD1 (6 bases). This CDR3 is built from 13 residues. V lost 4 bases and J lost 6, with 12 bases in between. Per the germline V gene, CDR1 is MNHNY and CDR2 is SVGAGI (reference sequence). CDR3 protein: CASSFGQTPEAFF. CDR3 in DNA: TGTGCCAGCAGTTTCGGACAGACCCCTGAAGCTTTCTTT.

The rearrangement joins TRBV7-9 to TRBJ1-1; D ambiguous. From germline, CDR1 is SEHNR and CDR2 FQNEAQ (reference sequence). The V and J ends lost 0 bases and 0 bases respectively, with 11 bases between them. The CDR3 sequence is 16 residues long. CDR3 DNA sequence: TGTGCCAGCAGCTTAGCGCGGGCAGGAATGAACACTGAAGCTTTCTTT. Translated: CASSLARAGMNTEAFF.